The 2 T cell receptor beta chains presented below share a single source sample, sequenced in a study of CD8 T cells in ankylosing spondylitis. TCRdb called the 5' RACE reads again in MiXCR, with one record for every CDR3 protein. In the table there are tens of thousands of distinct CDR3 sequences, 7.4% of which are singletons. The sample comprised blood, either unsorted or a sorted T cell fraction (not recorded which). Receptor source: a female donor with ankylosing spondylitis or in good health (not recorded which).

This clonotype has ten or more counts. The chain is built from TRBV7-4 and TRBJ1-4; 10 bases fit TRBD1. The germline V gene has CDR1 SGHVT and CDR2 SQSDAQ. J lost 8 bases, V lost 5 bases, and 11 bases had no gene match. The CDR3 has 16 residues. CDR3 bases: TGTGCCAGCAGCCACAATACCCCGGACAGGGGGGAAAAACTGTTTTTT. Translated, it gives CASSHNTPDRGEKLFF.

Many counts were recorded for this clonotype. The J gene is TRBJ2-2, the V gene TRBV5-1; TRBD1 agrees at 8 bases. V shed 6 bases, J shed 5 bases, and the junction held 6 bases outside the gene matches. CDR3 size: 14 residues. Germline lookup yields CDR1 SGHRS and CDR2 YFSETQ. As DNA, the CDR3 is TGCGCCAGCATGGTCAGGGGGCAAACCGGGGAGCTGTTTTTT. Amino acid sequence: CASMVRGQTGELFF.